These T cell receptor beta chains were read from a single sample in a study of blood T cell repertoires in COVID-19. Libraries were prepared by immunoSEQ multiplex PCR; TCRdb keeps only in-frame clonotypes and omits some of them. The sample has approximately 44,000 clones; 65% to 85% are singletons. The sample was peripheral blood. These receptors all stem from a woman aged 80 or over with acute or convalescent COVID-19. The CDR3 runs from the conserved cysteine through the conserved F or W. Each record gives: clone size, J gene, D gene, V gene, CDR3 protein, CDR3 DNA. D genes are given only for firm matches. Clone size is not always given. Where it is, it says once, few, many or a class for expanded clones.

.,TRBJ1-5,.,TRBV10-2,CASSESGNQPQHF,TGCGCCAGCAGTGAATCGGGAAACCAGCCCCAGCATTTT
few,TRBJ2-1,TRBD2,TRBV11-2,CASSLGLLAGASYNEQFF,TGTGCCAGCAGCTTAGGATTACTAGCGGGAGCCTCCTACAATGAGCAGTTCTTC
.,TRBJ2-1,.,TRBV19,CACGVWNEQFF,TGTGCCTGCGGGGTTTGGAATGAGCAGTTCTTC
.,TRBJ1-1,TRBD1,TRBV7-2,CASSFGTGVMNTEAFF,TGTGCCAGCAGCTTCGGGACAGGGGTTATGAACACTGAAGCTTTCTTT
few,TRBJ2-5,.,TRBV3-1/TRBV3-2,CASSQVPGLFQETQYF,TGTGCCAGCAGCCAAGTTCCGGGACTCTTCCAAGAGACCCAGTACTTC
.,TRBJ1-2,TRBD1,TRBV13,CASSPRDSTYGYTF,TGTGCCAGCAGCCCCAGGGACAGTACCTATGGCTACACCTTC
.,TRBJ2-5,TRBD2,TRBV18,CASSPTSGGQETQYF,TGTGCCAGCTCACCGACTAGCGGGGGACAAGAGACCCAGTACTTC
.,TRBJ1-3,TRBD1,TRBV19,CASSNGQVLSGNTIYF,TGTGCCAGTAGTAACGGACAGGTACTCTCTGGAAACACTATATATTTT
few,TRBJ2-7,TRBD2,TRBV5-1,CASSLGGGGTSLYEQYF,TGCGCCAGCAGCTTGGGAGGTGGGGGGACTAGCCTCTACGAGCAGTACTTC
.,TRBJ1-4,TRBD1,TRBV28,CASRTGGVEKLFF,TGTGCCAGCAGGACAGGGGGTGTCGAAAAACTGTTTTTT
.,TRBJ1-5,TRBD1,TRBV19,CATTGTGYSNQPQHF,TGTGCCACAACAGGGACAGGATATAGCAATCAGCCCCAGCATTTT
.,TRBJ2-3,TRBD2,TRBV10-1,CASSESGGRDTQYF,TGCGCCAGCAGTGAGTCAGGCGGGAGGGATACGCAGTATTTT
.,TRBJ1-1,TRBD1,TRBV5-1,CASSSGQLNTEAFF,TGCGCCAGCAGCTCGGGACAGTTGAACACTGAAGCTTTCTTT
.,TRBJ2-7,.,TRBV19,CASSIAGQGLEQYF,TGTGCCAGTAGTATAGCCGGCCAGGGCCTCGAGCAGTACTTC
.,TRBJ2-3,TRBD1,TRBV2,CASSRTGGAPDTQYF,TGTGCCAGCAGTCGCACAGGGGGCGCGCCAGATACGCAGTATTTT
.,TRBJ2-3,TRBD2,TRBV6-5,CASSQILAGTDTQYF,TGTGCCAGCAGTCAAATCCTAGCGGGCACAGATACGCAGTATTTT
few,TRBJ2-7,TRBD2,TRBV15,CATSREGGSYEQYF,TGTGCCACCAGCAGAGAGGGCGGGAGTTACGAGCAGTACTTC
.,TRBJ2-1,.,TRBV5-4,CAGSSDQRNEQFF,TGTGCCGGCAGCTCCGACCAGCGAAATGAGCAGTTCTTC
.,TRBJ1-5,.,TRBV25-1,CASSLGVNQPQHF,TGTGCCAGCAGTCTGGGAGTCAATCAGCCCCAGCATTTT
.,TRBJ1-1,TRBD1,TRBV16,CASSPQGAQRTEAFF,TGTGCCAGCAGCCCCCAGGGGGCGCAGAGGACTGAAGCTTTCTTT
.,TRBJ2-7,TRBD1,TRBV10-2,CASSNRGEQYF,TGCGCCAGCAGTAACAGGGGCGAGCAGTACTTC
.,TRBJ2-1,TRBD2,TRBV19,CASSPKPGTRGYNEQFF,TGTGCCAGTAGTCCTAAGCCCGGGACTAGAGGTTACAATGAGCAGTTCTTC
.,TRBJ1-3,.,TRBV6-5,CASSLEAGNTIYF,TGTGCCAGCAGTTTGGAGGCTGGAAACACCATATATTTT
.,TRBJ2-7,TRBD1,TRBV3-1/TRBV3-2,CASSQGTGGYEQYF,TGTGCCAGCAGCCAAGGAACAGGGGGTTACGAGCAGTACTTC
few,TRBJ1-1,.,TRBV3-1/TRBV3-2,CASSQNSPRDTEAFF,TGTGCCAGCAGCCAAAATTCCCCTCGGGACACTGAAGCTTTCTTT
few,TRBJ1-5,TRBD1,TRBV6-1,CASSGSTLTGGNQPQHF,TGTGCCAGCAGTGGCTCCACCTTGACAGGGGGCAATCAGCCCCAGCATTTT
.,TRBJ1-5,.,TRBV25-1,CASSESPTWSGSNQPQHF,TGTGCCAGCAGTGAAAGTCCAACGTGGTCGGGGAGCAATCAGCCCCAGCATTTT
.,TRBJ2-2,.,TRBV14,CASSQAGSSTGELFF,TGTGCCAGCAGCCAAGCTGGCAGTTCTACCGGGGAGCTGTTTTTT
once,TRBJ2-1,TRBD2,TRBV3-1/TRBV3-2,CASSQGQGPTAGGLYNEQFF,TGTGCCAGCAGCCAAGGCCAAGGTCCTACCGCGGGAGGGTTATACAATGAGCAGTTCTTC
.,TRBJ2-6,.,TRBV12-5,CASGGTQSSGANVLTF,TGTGCTAGTGGTGGGACTCAAAGCTCTGGGGCCAACGTCCTGACTTTC
.,TRBJ2-7,TRBD1,TRBV10-3,CAISEDREHEQYF,TGTGCCATCAGTGAGGACAGGGAACACGAGCAGTACTTC
.,TRBJ2-5,.,TRBV10-1,CASSGDFSQTQYF,TGCGCCAGCAGTGGCGACTTCTCTCAGACCCAGTACTTC
few,TRBJ1-1,.,TRBV27,CASSLNGSPNTEAFF,TGTGCCAGCAGTTTAAATGGGAGTCCGAACACTGAAGCTTTCTTT
.,TRBJ2-5,TRBD2,TRBV5-8,CASSPGLAGGPEETQYF,TGTGCCAGCAGCCCGGGACTAGCGGGAGGGCCAGAGGAGACCCAGTACTTC
.,TRBJ1-4,.,TRBV5-1,CASSLVAMGSTNEKLFF,TGCGCCAGCAGCTTGGTTGCGATGGGCTCAACTAATGAAAAACTGTTTTTT
.,TRBJ1-1,.,TRBV6-5,CATKLRENTEAFF,TGTGCCACCAAACTGAGGGAGAACACTGAAGCTTTCTTT
.,TRBJ2-1,TRBD1,TRBV18,CASSPLSPGTDRNEQFF,TGTGCCAGCTCACCATTAAGTCCCGGGACAGATCGGAATGAGCAGTTCTTC
.,TRBJ2-1,TRBD2,TRBV5-8,CASSWGTSAGGQFF,TGTGCCAGCAGCTGGGGAACTAGCGCCGGGGGGCAGTTCTTC
.,TRBJ2-4,.,TRBV14,CASSQDWQGFQYF,TGTGCCAGCAGCCAAGATTGGCAGGGTTTTCAGTACTTC
.,TRBJ2-7,.,TRBV10-2,CASSDRSPSYEQYF,TGCGCCAGCAGTGATCGGTCGCCATCCTACGAGCAGTACTTC
.,TRBJ2-3,.,TRBV5-5,CASSRVPPKSTDTQYF,TGTGCCAGCAGCCGAGTTCCTCCTAAGAGCACAGATACGCAGTATTTT
.,TRBJ2-7,TRBD1,TRBV9,CASSQGAGSYEQYF,TGTGCCAGCAGCCAGGGGGCCGGGTCCTACGAGCAGTACTTC
.,TRBJ2-7,.,TRBV19,CASRETGRPYEQYF,TGTGCCAGTAGAGAGACAGGTCGGCCTTACGAGCAGTACTTC
once,TRBJ2-1,TRBD2,TRBV28,CASSYRTSGRAEQFF,TGTGCCAGCAGTTACCGGACTAGCGGGAGAGCAGAGCAGTTCTTC
.,TRBJ1-1,TRBD1,TRBV18,CASSSRQGDTEAFF,TGTGCCAGCTCATCCCGACAGGGAGACACTGAAGCTTTCTTT
few,TRBJ1-3,.,TRBV29-1,CSYSSSGNTIYF,TGCAGCTACTCTAGCTCTGGAAACACCATATATTTT
.,TRBJ2-7,.,TRBV7-9,CASSPLAGQGYF,TGTGCCAGCAGCCCACTGGCAGGCCAGGGGTACTTC
.,TRBJ1-4,.,TRBV4-2,CASSLRGSGDEKLFF,TGTGCCAGCAGCCTTAGGGGGTCTGGGGATGAAAAACTGTTTTTT